The 8 T cell receptor beta chains reported below all come from one sample, sequenced in a study of type 1 regulatory T cells. TCRdb reprocessed the reads with MiXCR, giving one entry per CDR3 protein. The sample contains approximately 45,000 distinct CDR3 sequences, 10% to 15% of which appear only once. Their specific antigens are unknown. The sequencing input was cultured non-Tr1 T cells, either the whole culture or a sorted T cell fraction (not recorded which). The receptors originated from a human donor in good health.

This chain joins TRBV5-5 and TRBJ2-7, with D possibly being TRBD1 (5 bases). There are 15 residues in the CDR3. Trimming cost V 4 bases and J 0 bases, with 14 bases left between them. The germline CDR1 and CDR2 sequences are SGHKS and YYEKEE (reference sequence). The CDR3 here is CASSTETAISYEQYF. As DNA, the CDR3 is TGTGCCAGCAGCACAGAGACAGCCATCTCCTACGAGCAGTACTTC.

This clonotype was seen repeatedly, ten times or more. V usage is TRBV25-1 and J usage is TRBJ2-7; 8 bases map to TRBD2. Germline lookup yields CDR1 MGHDK and CDR2 SYGVNS. This CDR3 contains 12 residues. The CDR3 loop is CAPNGRAWEQYF. The CDR3 DNA reads as TGTGCTCCCAACGGGAGGGCCTGGGAGCAGTACTTC.

The J gene is TRBJ1-2, the V gene TRBV5-1; 7 bases fit TRBD1. Germline V gene lookup returns CDR1 SGHRS and CDR2 YFSETQ. This CDR3 comprises 14 residues. J lost 6 bases, V lost 0 bases, and 5 bases had no gene match. Here the CDR3 DNA reads TGCGCCAGCAGCTTGGAGGGGGCGTTGAATGGCTACACCTTC. It is translated as CASSLEGALNGYTF.

The chain recombines TRBV5-4 with TRBJ2-1; 7 nucleotides line up with TRBD2. Looked up from germline, CDR1 is SGHNT and CDR2 is YYREEE (reference sequence). With 1 base clipped from V and 8 bases from J, the junction kept 9 bases outside the gene matches. The CDR3 length is 15 residues. This CDR3 is CASSLRGGGPHEQFF. The CDR3 DNA is TGTGCCAGCAGCTTGCGTGGGGGAGGGCCCCATGAGCAGTTCTTC.

This clonotype has only a few counts. The chain carries TRBV3-1 and TRBJ2-4; possible D gene TRBD1, 5 bases. Between the trimmed V and J ends, which lost 1 base and 9 bases, there was a span of 10 bases. The CDR3 consists of 13 residues. The germline V gene encodes CDR1 LGHDT and CDR2 YNNKEL (reference sequence). The CDR3 is CASSQGQQVIQYF. As DNA, the CDR3 is TGTGCCAGCAGCCAAGGACAGCAAGTCATTCAGTACTTC.

In this sample, this clonotype turned up once. The chain links TRBV6-1 to TRBJ1-2, with TRBD1 matching over 8 bases. CDR1 is MNHNS, CDR2 SASEGT, per germline. V lost 5 bases, J lost 8 bases, and 7 bases stayed unmatched. CDR3 size: 13 residues. CDR3 loop: CASSLQGVRGYTF. CDR3 nucleotide sequence: TGTGCCAGCAGTCTACAGGGGGTTCGGGGCTACACCTTC.

As concerns this clonotype: An end of the junction differs from the germline gene, which may be a read error. The chain uses TRBV7-3 and TRBJ2-7; 14 bases are shared with TRBD2. The CDR3 has 17 amino acids. In germline, CDR1 is SGHTA, CDR2 FQGTGA. The CDR3 sequence is CASSFRLAGGTNYEQYF. The CDR3, as DNA: TGCGCCAGCAGCTTCCGACTAGCGGGAGGGACAAACTACGAGCAGTACTTC.

The rearrangement joins TRBV19 to TRBJ2-7; tentatively, D is TRBD1 or TRBD2 (6 bases each). Germline-derived CDR1 and CDR2 are LNHDA and SQIVND (reference sequence). V was pared by 6 bases and J by 4 bases, with 19 bases between. The CDR3 is 15 residues long. This chain's CDR3 is CASRPRRGGGYEQYF. The CDR3 DNA reads TGTGCCAGTAGACCACGCAGGGGAGGAGGTTACGAGCAGTACTTC.